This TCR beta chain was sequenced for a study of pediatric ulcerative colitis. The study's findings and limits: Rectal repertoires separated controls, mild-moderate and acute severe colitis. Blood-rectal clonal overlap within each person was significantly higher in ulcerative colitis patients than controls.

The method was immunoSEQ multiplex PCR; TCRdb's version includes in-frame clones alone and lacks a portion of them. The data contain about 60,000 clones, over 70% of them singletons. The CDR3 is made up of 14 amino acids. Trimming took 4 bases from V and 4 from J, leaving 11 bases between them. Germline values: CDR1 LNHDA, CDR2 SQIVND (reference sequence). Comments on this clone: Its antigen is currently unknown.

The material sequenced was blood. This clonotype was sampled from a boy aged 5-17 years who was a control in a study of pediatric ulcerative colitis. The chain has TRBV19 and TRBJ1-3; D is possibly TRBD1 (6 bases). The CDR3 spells CASSTGTGGNTIYF. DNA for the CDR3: TGTGCCAGTAGTACCGGAACAGGGGGAAACACCATATATTTT.